Following are 10 T cell receptor beta chains from one sample sequenced in a study of a mutant IDH1 vaccine in newly diagnosed glioma. The assay was immunoSEQ multiplex PCR, and TCRdb's table has in-frame clones only and misses some. Among tens of thousands of clones listed, 84% were seen once. No antigens are known for them. The time point is: week 23, last vaccination. In every dose of vaccine, 300 ug of mutant IDH1 20-mer peptide was given alongside topical imiquimod. The source material was PBMCs, sampled from a glioma patient whose treatment included an IDH1 peptide vaccine. These receptors were taken from a man younger than 30 with glioma.

This sequence joins TRBV4-1 and TRBJ2-3; either TRBD1 or TRBD2 may fit D (5 bases each). Trimming cost V 10 bases and J 4 bases, with 21 bases left between them. The CDR3 is 15 residues long. Looked up from germline, CDR1 is MGHRA and CDR2 is YSYEKL. In DNA form, the CDR3 reads TGCGCCACCTCGAGGGTAGGGGCCGAGCCAGATACGCAGTATTTT. Its translation is CATSRVGAEPDTQYF.

This clone was observed a few times. The CDR3 here is CASSGSGQWGETQYF. CDR3 nucleotides: TGTGCCAGCAGCGGATCGGGACAGTGGGGAGAGACCCAGTACTTC. This chain links TRBV7-8 with TRBJ2-5; TRBD1 aligns across 7 bases. Germline V gene sequence: CDR1 SGHVS, CDR2 FQNEAQ. V dropped 5 bases and J dropped 4; count of bases not matched to a gene: 10. The CDR3 is made up of 15 amino acids.

With regard to this clone: One junction end does not reproduce the germline sequence, and a read error may be involved. V and J are TRBV4-3 and TRBJ1-1; 9 bases are a match to TRBD1. Per germline, CDR1 LGHNA and CDR2 YSLEER. This CDR3 region has 15 residues. CDR3 protein: CASSRDRAMNTEAFF. In DNA, the CDR3 is TGCGCCAGTAGCCGGGACAGGGCAATGAACACTGAAGCTTTCTTT.

The chain carries TRBV30 and TRBJ1-1, with D perhaps matching TRBD1 (5 bases). V was pared by 4 bases and J by 1 base, with 16 bases between. The CDR3 consists of 15 residues. From germline, CDR1 is GTSNPN and CDR2 SVGIG (reference sequence). The CDR3 sequence is CAWKYKGLSNTEAFF. CDR3 nucleotide sequence: TGTGCCTGGAAATATAAGGGACTGTCGAACACTGAAGCTTTCTTT.

This sequence joins TRBV30 and TRBJ1-3; weak D call: TRBD1 (6 bases). Trimming took 2 bases from V and 0 from J, leaving 8 bases between them. Per germline, CDR1 GTSNPN and CDR2 SVGIG (reference sequence). There are 14 residues in the CDR3. CDR3 coding DNA: TGTGCCTGGAGTACACAGGGCTCTGGAAACACCATATATTTT. Protein product: CAWSTQGSGNTIYF.

This clone has only a few counts. The chain recombines TRBV19 with TRBJ1-5; D call uncertain. Germline V lookup: CDR1 LNHDA, CDR2 SQIVND (reference sequence). The CDR3 extends over 15 amino acids. V lost 6 bases and J lost 1, with 13 bases in between. CDR3 sequence reads: CASRWRGGSNQPQHF. The CDR3 DNA reads TGTGCCAGTAGATGGCGGGGTGGAAGCAATCAGCCCCAGCATTTT. Supplemented by reference TRBV19 and TRBJ1-5, the full variable domain reads DGGITQSPKYLFRKEGQNVTLSCEQNLNHDAMYWYRQDPGQGLRLIYYSQIVNDFQKGDIAEGYSVSREKKESFPLTVTSAQKNPTAFYLCASRWRGGSNQPQHFGDGTRLSIL.

This clone was seen just once. The chain has TRBV27 and TRBJ1-6; TRBD1 is a possible D gene (5 bases). Trimming cost V 6 bases and J 4 bases, with 7 bases left between them. CDR3 length: 13 residues. Germline assignment: CDR1 MNHEY and CDR2 SMNVEV (reference sequence). The CDR3 DNA follows: TGTGCCAGCAGAGACAGTTATAATTCACCCCTCCACTTT. Its protein product is CASRDSYNSPLHF.

The chain recombines TRBV29-1 with TRBJ2-7, with a tentative D call TRBD1 (6 bases). CDR1 is SQVTM and CDR2 is ANQGSEA in the germline V gene. The CDR3 consists of 15 residues. V was pared by 3 bases and J by 0 bases, with 15 bases between. The CDR3 bases are TGCAGCGTTGACACGGGGAAGGGGGTCTCCTACGAGCAGTACTTC. It encodes CSVDTGKGVSYEQYF.

The gene calls are TRBV5-5 and TRBJ1-1; D is unresolved. Deletions cut 0 bases from V and 0 bases from J, with 9 bases between. The CDR3 loop spans 15 amino acids. The germline gives CDR1 SGHKS, CDR2 YYEKEE (reference sequence). The CDR3 protein is CASSLGRNMNTEAFF. As DNA, the CDR3 is TGTGCCAGCAGCTTGGGACGCAACATGAACACTGAAGCTTTCTTT.

The CDR3 region has the DNA TGTGCCAGCAGCGGAACAGGTTCTAACTATGGCTACACCTTC. Amino acid sequence: CASSGTGSNYGYTF. This chain links TRBV6-5 with TRBJ1-2, with D possibly being TRBD1 (5 bases). The length of the CDR3 is 14 residues. V lost 6 bases, J lost 0 bases, and 11 bases lay in between. The germline gives CDR1 MNHEY, CDR2 SVGAGI.